This TCR beta chain was identified in a study of early T cells in non-severe SARS-CoV-2 infection (dated by TCRdb to the early 2020s). Some background on the complete study: Because TCR sequencing was done on bulk RNA from unsorted whole blood, the alpha and beta chains could not be paired. What the authors observed across the whole study: VDJdb matching was skewed toward anti-spike CD8 responses and likely underestimated virus-specific expansions by missing private and CD4 specificities.

At the junction V is shortened by 6 bases and J by 5 bases, with 14 bases in between. The CDR1 and CDR2 encoded by the germline V gene (reference sequence) are DFQATT and SNEGSKA. There are 12 amino acids in the CDR3, from cysteine to phenylalanine inclusive. The read is trimmed to its CDR3 DNA, 36 bases read in frame from base 1. Library prep was done by 5' RACE. The reads were generated on a NextSeq 500. Unique molecular identifiers were attached to individual cDNA molecules in the TCR library protocol so that sequencing error and PCR bias could be corrected. Both TCR alpha and beta chains were sequenced, and tight co-correlation was observed between alpha and beta sequence abundances in each sample. On the study's bioinformatics: Decombinator V4 was used to annotate TCR sequences for V gene, J gene and CDR3. TCRs were defined as expanded if a significant change between any two time points was detected under a Poisson model with p below 0.0001. Abundances of TCRs were expressed as counts per million after normalisation to the total number of TCRs sequenced in each sample. TRAV1-2 paired with TRAJ12, TRAJ20 or TRAJ33 defined MAIT TCRs, while TRAV10 paired with TRAJ18 defined iNKT TCRs. VDJdb, accessed 1 November 2021, was searched for CMV, EBV and SARS-CoV-2 annotated TCRs, excluding TCRs annotated for multiple antigens. The public reads were run again by TCRdb, first through fastp at Q25 and then through MiXCR, and only productive beta chains were kept. Entries that share a CDR3 protein sequence are merged under the most common genes and DNA. TCRdb, not the authors, supplied the V and J calls. For this sample the table gives over 80,000 distinct CDR3 sequences, of which roughly 13% were detected only once. In total, the top ten clones hold about a tenth of the sample.

This clonotype was picked up a small number of times. Its antigen is not yet known. No quality values exist for individual bases; no much larger clone is one base distant. Set within a cohort of healthcare workers in London, UK, this nested case-control study involved weekly PCR testing of nasopharyngeal swabs along with blood sampling. Between 23 and 31 March 2020, the week of the UK lockdown, healthcare workers were enrolled and then followed up weekly for as long as 16 weeks. The V and J segments used are TRBV20-1 and TRBJ2-7; the D gene could be either TRBD1 or TRBD2, each agreeing at 5 bases. This receptor was identified in an adult who was a healthcare worker with PCR-confirmed SARS-CoV-2 infection or an uninfected control (not recorded which). Source material: whole blood. Read as DNA, the sequence is TGCAGTGCACCCGGGACCGTGGACGAGCAGTACTTC. It codes for CSAPGTVDEQYF.